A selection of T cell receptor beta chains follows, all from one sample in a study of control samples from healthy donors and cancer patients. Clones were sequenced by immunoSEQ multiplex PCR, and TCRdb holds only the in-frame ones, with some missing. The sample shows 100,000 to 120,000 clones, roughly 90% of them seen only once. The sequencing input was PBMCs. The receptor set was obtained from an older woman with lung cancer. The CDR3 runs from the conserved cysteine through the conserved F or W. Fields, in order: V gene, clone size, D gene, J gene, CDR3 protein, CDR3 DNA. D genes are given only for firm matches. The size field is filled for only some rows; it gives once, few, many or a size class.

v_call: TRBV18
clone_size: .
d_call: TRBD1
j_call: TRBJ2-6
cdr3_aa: CASSSQDRGISGANVLTF
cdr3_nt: TGTGCCAGCTCGTCCCAGGACAGGGGGATCTCTGGGGCCAACGTCCTGACTTTC

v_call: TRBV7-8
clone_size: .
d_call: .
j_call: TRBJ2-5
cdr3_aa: CASSLGRAVRETQYF
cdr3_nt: TGTGCCAGCAGCTTAGGTCGGGCCGTCCGGGAGACCCAGTACTTC

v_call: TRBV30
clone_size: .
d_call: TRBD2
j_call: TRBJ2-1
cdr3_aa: CAWGPTWTSGSDEQFF
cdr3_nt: TGTGCCTGGGGACCGACCTGGACTAGCGGGAGTGATGAGCAGTTCTTC

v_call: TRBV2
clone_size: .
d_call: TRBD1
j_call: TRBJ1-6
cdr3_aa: CASRGTGQNSPLHF
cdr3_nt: TGTGCCAGCAGGGGGACAGGGCAGAATTCACCCCTCCACTTT

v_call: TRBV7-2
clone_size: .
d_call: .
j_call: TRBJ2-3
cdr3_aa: CASSSWVTGTDTQYF
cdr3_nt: TGTGCCAGCAGCTCCTGGGTAACGGGCACAGATACGCAGTATTTT

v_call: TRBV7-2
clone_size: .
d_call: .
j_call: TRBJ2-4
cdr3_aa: CASSLGGWGRGNIQYF
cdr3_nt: TGTGCCAGCAGCTTAGGGGGCTGGGGTCGGGGAAACATTCAGTACTTC

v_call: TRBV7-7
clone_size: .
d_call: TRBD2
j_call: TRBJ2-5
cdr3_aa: CASSLNLAGGQETQYF
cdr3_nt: TGTGCTAGCAGCTTAAATCTAGCGGGGGGCCAAGAGACCCAGTACTTC

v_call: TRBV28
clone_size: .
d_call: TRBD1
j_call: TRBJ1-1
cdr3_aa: CASSTGTAMTEAFF
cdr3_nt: TGTGCCAGCAGTACCGGGACAGCGATGACTGAAGCTTTCTTT

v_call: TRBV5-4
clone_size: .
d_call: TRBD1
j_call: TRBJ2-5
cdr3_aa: CASSTRDRGPQETQYF
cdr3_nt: TGTGCCAGCAGCACCCGGGACAGGGGGCCCCAAGAGACCCAGTACTTC

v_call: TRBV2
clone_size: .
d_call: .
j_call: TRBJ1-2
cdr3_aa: CASLEGLLNYGYTF
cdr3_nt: TGTGCCAGCTTGGAGGGACTGCTGAACTATGGCTACACCTTC

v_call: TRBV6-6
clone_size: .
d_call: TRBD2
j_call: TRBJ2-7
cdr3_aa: CASSPPIMTSGNSYEQYF
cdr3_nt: TGTGCCAGCAGTCCTCCCATAATGACTAGCGGGAACTCCTACGAGCAGTACTTC

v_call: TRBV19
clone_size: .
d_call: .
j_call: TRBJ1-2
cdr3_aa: CASIPDSLPFYGYTF
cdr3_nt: TGTGCCAGTATCCCCGACAGTCTCCCATTCTATGGCTACACCTTC

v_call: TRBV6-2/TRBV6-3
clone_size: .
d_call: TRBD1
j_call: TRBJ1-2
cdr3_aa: CASSQGDNYGYTF
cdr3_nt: TGTGCCAGCAGTCAGGGGGACAACTATGGCTACACCTTC

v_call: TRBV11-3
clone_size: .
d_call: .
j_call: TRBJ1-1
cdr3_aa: CASSLVTRGNTEAFF
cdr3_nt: TGTGCCAGCAGCTTAGTGACCAGGGGAAACACTGAAGCTTTCTTT

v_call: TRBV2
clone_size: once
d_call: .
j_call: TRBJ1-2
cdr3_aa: CASSPQGSYGYTF
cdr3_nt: TGTGCCAGCAGTCCGCAGGGGAGCTATGGCTACACCTTC

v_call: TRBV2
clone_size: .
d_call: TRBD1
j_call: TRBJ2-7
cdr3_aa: CASSEGQGGYEQYF
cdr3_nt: TGTGCCAGCAGTGAGGGACAGGGAGGATACGAGCAGTACTTC

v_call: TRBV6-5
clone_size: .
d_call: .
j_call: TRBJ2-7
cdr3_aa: CASRLSTHYEQYF
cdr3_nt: TGTGCCAGCAGGTTATCGACCCACTACGAGCAGTACTTC

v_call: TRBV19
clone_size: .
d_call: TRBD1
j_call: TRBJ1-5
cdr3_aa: CASIGPSDRGSSQPQHF
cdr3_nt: TGTGCCAGTATTGGGCCCTCGGACAGGGGGTCGAGTCAGCCCCAGCATTTT

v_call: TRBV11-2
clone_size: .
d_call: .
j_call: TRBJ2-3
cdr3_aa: CASNQGLAGTDTQYF
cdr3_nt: TGTGCCAGCAACCAGGGGCTAGCAGGCACAGATACGCAGTATTTT

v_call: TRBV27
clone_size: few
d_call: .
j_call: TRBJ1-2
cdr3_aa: CASRGASRNYGYTF
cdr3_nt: TGTGCCAGCAGAGGGGCCTCGCGGAACTATGGCTACACCTTC

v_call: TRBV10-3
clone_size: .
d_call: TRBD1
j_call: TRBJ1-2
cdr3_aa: CAIRGQGDYGYTF
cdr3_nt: TGTGCCATCAGGGGACAGGGGGACTATGGCTACACCTTC

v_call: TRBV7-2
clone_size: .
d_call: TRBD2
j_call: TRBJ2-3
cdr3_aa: CASRPNDVAGEDYF
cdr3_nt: TGTGCCAGCAGACCAAATGATGTAGCGGGGGAGGACTATTTT

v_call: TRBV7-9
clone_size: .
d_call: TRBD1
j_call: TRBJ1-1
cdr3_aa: CASSTVTGATEAFF
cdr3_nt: TGTGCCAGCAGCACAGTCACAGGGGCCACTGAAGCTTTCTTT

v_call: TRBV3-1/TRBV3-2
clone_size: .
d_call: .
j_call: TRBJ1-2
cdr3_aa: CASSQVVGDVGGYTF
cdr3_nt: TGTGCCAGCAGCCAAGTCGTGGGCGACGTCGGAGGCTACACCTTC